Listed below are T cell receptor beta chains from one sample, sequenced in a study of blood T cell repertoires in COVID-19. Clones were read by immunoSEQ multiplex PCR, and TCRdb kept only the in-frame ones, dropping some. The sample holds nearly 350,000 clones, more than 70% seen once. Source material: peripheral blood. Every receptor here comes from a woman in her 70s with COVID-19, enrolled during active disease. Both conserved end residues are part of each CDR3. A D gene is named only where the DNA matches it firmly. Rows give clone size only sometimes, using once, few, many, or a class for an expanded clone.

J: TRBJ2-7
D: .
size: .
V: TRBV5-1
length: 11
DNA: TGCGCCAGCAGCCCAGGGTTCGAGCAGTACTTC
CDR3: CASSPGFEQYF

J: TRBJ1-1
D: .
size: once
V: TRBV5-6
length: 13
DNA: TGTGCCAGCAGCTTGGTGGGGGCGATCGAAGCTTTCTTT
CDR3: CASSLVGAIEAFF

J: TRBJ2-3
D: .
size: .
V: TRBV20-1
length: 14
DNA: TGCAGTGCTAGTTATACGGTGAACACAGATACGCAGTATTTT
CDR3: CSASYTVNTDTQYF

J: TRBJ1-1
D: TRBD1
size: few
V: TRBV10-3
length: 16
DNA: TGTGCCATCAGTGACCCGGGACAGCCCCTCGGCACTGAAGCTTTCTTT
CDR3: CAISDPGQPLGTEAFF

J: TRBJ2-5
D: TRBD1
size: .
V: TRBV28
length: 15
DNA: TGTGCCAGCTCATCGAGGGACAGGGAGGTCGAGACCCAGTACTTC
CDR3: CASSSRDREVETQYF

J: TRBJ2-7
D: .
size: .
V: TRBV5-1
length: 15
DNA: TGCGCCAGCAGCCCGTCCCCCGGCGAGGGCTACGAGCAGTACTTC
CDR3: CASSPSPGEGYEQYF

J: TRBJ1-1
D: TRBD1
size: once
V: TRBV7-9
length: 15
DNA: TGTGCCAGCAGCCCCGGACAGGGGGCCCCCACTGAAGCTTTCTTT
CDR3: CASSPGQGAPTEAFF

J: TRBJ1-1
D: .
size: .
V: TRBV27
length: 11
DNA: TGTGCCTCGAGGGGAGGGACTGAAGCTTTCTTT
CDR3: CASRGGTEAFF

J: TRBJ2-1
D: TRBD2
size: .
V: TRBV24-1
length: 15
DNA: TGTGCCACCAGTGACCCCCGGACTAGCGGGGGTGAGCAGTTCTTC
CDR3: CATSDPRTSGGEQFF

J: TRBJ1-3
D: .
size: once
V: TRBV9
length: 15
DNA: TGTGCCAGCAGCGTAGGACAGGCCTCTGGAAACACCATATATTTT
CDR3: CASSVGQASGNTIYF

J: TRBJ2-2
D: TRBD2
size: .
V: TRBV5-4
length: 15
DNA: TGTGCCAGCAGCTTGCGGGGGGCGAACACCGGGGAGCTGTTTTTT
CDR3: CASSLRGANTGELFF

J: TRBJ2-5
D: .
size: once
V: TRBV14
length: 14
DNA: TGTGCCAGCAGCTCTAGTCCAACTCAAGAGACCCAGTACTTC
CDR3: CASSSSPTQETQYF

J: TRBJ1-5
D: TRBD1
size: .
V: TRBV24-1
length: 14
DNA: TGTGCCACCAGTGCGGGACAGGGAGGCCAGCCCCAGCATTTT
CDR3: CATSAGQGGQPQHF

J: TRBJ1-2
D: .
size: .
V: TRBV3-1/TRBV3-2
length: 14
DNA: TGTGCCAGCGGCCGGGGGGATCATGGGTATGGCTACACCTTC
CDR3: CASGRGDHGYGYTF

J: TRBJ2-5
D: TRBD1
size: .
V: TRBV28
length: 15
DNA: TGTGCCAGCAGTCTCCGGACAGGCTACTGGGAGACCCAGTACTTC
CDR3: CASSLRTGYWETQYF

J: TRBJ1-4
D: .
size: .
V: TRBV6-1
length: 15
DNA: TGTGCCAGCAGTGAGTTCCTAGGAAATGGTGAAAAACTGTTTTTT
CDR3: CASSEFLGNGEKLFF

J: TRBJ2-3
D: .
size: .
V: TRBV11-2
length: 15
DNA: TGTGCCAGCAGCCCTCGACAGGCTAGCACAGATACGCAGTATTTT
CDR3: CASSPRQASTDTQYF

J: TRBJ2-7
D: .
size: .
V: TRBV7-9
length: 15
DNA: TGTGCCAGCAGCTTACCCCCCGCGGCCACCTACGAGCAGTACTTC
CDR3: CASSLPPAATYEQYF

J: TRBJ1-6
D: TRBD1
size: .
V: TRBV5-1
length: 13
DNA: TGCGCCAGCAGTTTAGACAGGGATTCACCCCTCCACTTT
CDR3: CASSLDRDSPLHF

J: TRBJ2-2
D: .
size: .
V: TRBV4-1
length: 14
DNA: TGCGCCAGCAGCCAGGCCTCAGAGGTCGGGGAGCTGTTTTTT
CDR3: CASSQASEVGELFF

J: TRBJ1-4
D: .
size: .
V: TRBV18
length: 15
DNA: TGTGCCAGCTCACAAACGACAGGAACCGGGGAAAAACTGTTTTTT
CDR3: CASSQTTGTGEKLFF

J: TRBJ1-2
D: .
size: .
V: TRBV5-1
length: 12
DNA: TGCGCCAGCAGCTTGGAACAGAGTGGCTACACCTTC
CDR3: CASSLEQSGYTF

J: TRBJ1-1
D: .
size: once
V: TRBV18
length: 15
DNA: TGTGCCAGCCCCCCTAATAGGGGGGGCGGCACTGAAGCTTTCTTT
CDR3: CASPPNRGGGTEAFF

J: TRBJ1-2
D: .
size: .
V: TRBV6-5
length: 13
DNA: TGTGCCAGCAGGCCGAAGCCAGGGCATGGCTACACCTTC
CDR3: CASRPKPGHGYTF

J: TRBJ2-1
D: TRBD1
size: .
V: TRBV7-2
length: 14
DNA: TGTGCCGTCTCCAGGGACAGGGGGCGCGATGAGCAGTTCTTC
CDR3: CAVSRDRGRDEQFF

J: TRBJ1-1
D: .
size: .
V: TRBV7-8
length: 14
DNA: TGTGCCAGCAGCTTAGGAGGCATGAACCCTGAAGCTTTCTTT
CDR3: CASSLGGMNPEAFF

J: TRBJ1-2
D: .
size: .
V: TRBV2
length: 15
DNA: TGTGCCTCCCTCAGGGCCCAGAGAGTTAACTATGGCTACACCTTC
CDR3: CASLRAQRVNYGYTF

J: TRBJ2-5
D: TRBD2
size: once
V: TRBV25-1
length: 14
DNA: TGTGCCAGCAGTCGGGGACTAGCGGGAGAGACCCAGTACTTC
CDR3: CASSRGLAGETQYF

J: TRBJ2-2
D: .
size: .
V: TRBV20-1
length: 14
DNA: TGCACCGCTAGTCGGGGGGCGTCTGCCGGGGAGCTGTTTTTT
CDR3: CTASRGASAGELFF

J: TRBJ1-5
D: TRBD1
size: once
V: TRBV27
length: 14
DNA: TGTGCCAGCAGTAAAGGACAGGTTAATCAGCCCCAGCATTTT
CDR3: CASSKGQVNQPQHF

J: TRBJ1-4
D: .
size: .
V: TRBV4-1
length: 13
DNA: TGCGCCAGCAGCCAAAGGGGGTTAACAGAACTGTTTTTT
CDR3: CASSQRGLTELFF

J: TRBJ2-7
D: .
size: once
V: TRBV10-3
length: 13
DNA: TGTGCCATCAGTGATCGGACGGAGGACGAGCAGTACTTC
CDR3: CAISDRTEDEQYF

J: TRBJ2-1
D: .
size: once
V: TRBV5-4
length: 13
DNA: TGTGCCAGCAGACCTCAGGTGGGAGATGAGCAGTTCTTC
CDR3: CASRPQVGDEQFF

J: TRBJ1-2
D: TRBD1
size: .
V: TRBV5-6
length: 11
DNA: TGTGCCAGCAGCTCCGCCGGACAGGGAAACTTC
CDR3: CASSSAGQGNF

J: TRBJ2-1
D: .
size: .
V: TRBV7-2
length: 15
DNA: TGTGCCAGCAGTAAAACCGGGACAAACTACAATGAGCAGTTCTTC
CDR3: CASSKTGTNYNEQFF

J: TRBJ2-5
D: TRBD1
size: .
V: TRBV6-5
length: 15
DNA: TGTGCCAGCAGCTTTACAGGGGGCAATGGAGAGACCCAGTACTTC
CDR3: CASSFTGGNGETQYF

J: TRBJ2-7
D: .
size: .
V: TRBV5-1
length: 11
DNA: TGCGCCAGCTCAGCGAAAGACGAGCAGTACTTC
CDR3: CASSAKDEQYF

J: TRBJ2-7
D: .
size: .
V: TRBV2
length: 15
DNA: TGTGCCAGCAGTGAAGCTCCGGGACACACCTACGAGCAGTACTTC
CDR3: CASSEAPGHTYEQYF

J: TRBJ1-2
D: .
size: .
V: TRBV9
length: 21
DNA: TGTGCCAGCAGCTTCCCGACCGGCAGGGGCTTGGGAAAGAGCGAGAACTATGGCTACACCTTC
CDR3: CASSFPTGRGLGKSENYGYTF

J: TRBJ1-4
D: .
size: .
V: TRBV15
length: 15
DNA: TGTGCCACCAGCACCCCCACAGCCTTTAATGAAAAACTGTTTTTT
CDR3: CATSTPTAFNEKLFF

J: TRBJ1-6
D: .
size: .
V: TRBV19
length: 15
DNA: TGTGCCAGTAGTAGTTCCGGGTTTTATAATTCACCCCTCCACTTT
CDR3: CASSSSGFYNSPLHF

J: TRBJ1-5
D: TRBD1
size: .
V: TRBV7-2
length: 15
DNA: TGTGCCAGCAGGGAACAGGGGGAGGGCAATCAGCCCCAGCATTTT
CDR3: CASREQGEGNQPQHF

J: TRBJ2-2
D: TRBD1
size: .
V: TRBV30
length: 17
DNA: TGTGCCTGGAGAGCAATGACCGGGACAGGCTCTTCCGGGGAGCTGTTTTTT
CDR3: CAWRAMTGTGSSGELFF

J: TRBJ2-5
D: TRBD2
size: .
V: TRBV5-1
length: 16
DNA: TGCGCCAGCAGCCCCTTAGCGGGGGGCCACCAAGAGACCCAGTACTTC
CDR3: CASSPLAGGHQETQYF

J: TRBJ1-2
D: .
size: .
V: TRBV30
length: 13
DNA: TGTGCCTGGAGTATCCCGGGTCCCGGATTCTACACCTTC
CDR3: CAWSIPGPGFYTF

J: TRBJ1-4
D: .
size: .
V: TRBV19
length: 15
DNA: TGTGCCAGTACCCTCTATGGGGGGTTCGTGGAAAAACTGTTTTTT
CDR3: CASTLYGGFVEKLFF